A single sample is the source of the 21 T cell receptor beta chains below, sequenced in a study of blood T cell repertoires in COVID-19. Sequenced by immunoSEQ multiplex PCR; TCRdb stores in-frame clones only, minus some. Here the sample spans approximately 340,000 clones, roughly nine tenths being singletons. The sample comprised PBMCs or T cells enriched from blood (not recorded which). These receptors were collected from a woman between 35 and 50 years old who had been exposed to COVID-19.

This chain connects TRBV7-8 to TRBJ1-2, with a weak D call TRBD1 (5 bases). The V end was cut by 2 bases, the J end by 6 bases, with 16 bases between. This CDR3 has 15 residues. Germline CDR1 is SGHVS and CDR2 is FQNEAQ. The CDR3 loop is CASSLTRDSLNGYTF. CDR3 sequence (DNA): TGTGCCAGCAGCTTAACCCGGGACTCCTTGAATGGCTACACCTTC.

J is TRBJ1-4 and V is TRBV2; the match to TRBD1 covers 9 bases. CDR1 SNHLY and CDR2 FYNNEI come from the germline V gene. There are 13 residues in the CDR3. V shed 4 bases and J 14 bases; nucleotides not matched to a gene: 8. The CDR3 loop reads CASSGTGQGLLFF. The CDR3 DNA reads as TGTGCCAGCAGTGGGACGGGACAGGGTTTGCTGTTTTTT.

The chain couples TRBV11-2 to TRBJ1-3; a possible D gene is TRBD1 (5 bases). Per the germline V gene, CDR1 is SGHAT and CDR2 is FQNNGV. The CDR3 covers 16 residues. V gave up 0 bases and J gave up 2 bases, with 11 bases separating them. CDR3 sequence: CASSLDMGLAGNTIYF. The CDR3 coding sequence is TGTGCCAGCAGCTTAGATATGGGACTAGCTGGAAACACCATATATTTT.

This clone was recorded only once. This chain's CDR3 is CASSQDRDSGYSSYEQYF. CDR3 coding DNA: TGTGCCAGCAGCCAAGATCGGGATAGCGGCTATAGCTCCTACGAGCAGTACTTC. J is TRBJ2-7 and V is TRBV3-1 (or the pseudogene TRBV3-2); maybe TRBD2 (6 bases). Germline V lookup: CDR1 LGHDT, CDR2 YNNKEL (reference sequence). V lost 0 bases, J lost 0 bases, and 18 bases lay in between. The CDR3 covers 18 residues.

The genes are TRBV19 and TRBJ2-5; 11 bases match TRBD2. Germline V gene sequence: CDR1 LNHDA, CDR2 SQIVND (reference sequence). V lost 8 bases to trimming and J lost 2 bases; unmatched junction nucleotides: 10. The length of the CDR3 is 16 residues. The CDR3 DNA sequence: TGTGCCAGTCTGATTAGCGGGGGGGCCCAACAAGAGACCCAGTACTTC. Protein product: CASLISGGAQQETQYF.

CDR3 residues: CASSLQGQDTEAFF. The CDR3 DNA reads TGTGCCAGCAGCTTACAGGGGCAGGATACTGAAGCTTTCTTT. This chain joins TRBV7-3 and TRBJ1-1; tentatively, D is TRBD1 (6 bases). Germline-derived CDR1 and CDR2 are SGHTA and FQGTGA. The CDR3 totals 14 residues. With 2 bases removed from V and 5 bases from J, the gap between germline ends came to 12 bases.

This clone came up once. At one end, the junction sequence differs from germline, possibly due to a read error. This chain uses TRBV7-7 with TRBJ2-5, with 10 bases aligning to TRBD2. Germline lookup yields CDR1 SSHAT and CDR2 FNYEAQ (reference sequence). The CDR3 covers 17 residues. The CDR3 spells CASSLVPSAGGQETQYF. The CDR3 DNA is TGTGCTAGCAGCTTAGTTCCCTCAGCGGGGGGGCAAGAGACCCAGTACTTC.

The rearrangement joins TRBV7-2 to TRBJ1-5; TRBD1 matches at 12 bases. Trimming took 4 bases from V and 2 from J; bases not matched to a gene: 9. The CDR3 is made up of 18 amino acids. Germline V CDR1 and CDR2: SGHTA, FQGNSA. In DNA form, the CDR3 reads TGTGCCAGCAGCTCTAGCTCCGGGACAGGGGGCGGCAATCAGCCCCAGCATTTT. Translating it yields CASSSSSGTGGGNQPQHF.

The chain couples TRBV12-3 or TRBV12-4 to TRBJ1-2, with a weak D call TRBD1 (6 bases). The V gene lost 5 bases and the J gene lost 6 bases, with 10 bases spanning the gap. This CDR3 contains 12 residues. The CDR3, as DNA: TGTGCCAGCAGTCTGGACAGAGATGGCTACACCTTC. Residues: CASSLDRDGYTF.

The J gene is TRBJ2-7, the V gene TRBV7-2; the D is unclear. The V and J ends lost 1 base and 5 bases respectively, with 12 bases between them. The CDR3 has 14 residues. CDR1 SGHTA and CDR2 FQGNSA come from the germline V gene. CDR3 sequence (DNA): TGTGCCAGCAGCTTAGTGTTGACAACGGACGAGCAGTACTTC. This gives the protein CASSLVLTTDEQYF.

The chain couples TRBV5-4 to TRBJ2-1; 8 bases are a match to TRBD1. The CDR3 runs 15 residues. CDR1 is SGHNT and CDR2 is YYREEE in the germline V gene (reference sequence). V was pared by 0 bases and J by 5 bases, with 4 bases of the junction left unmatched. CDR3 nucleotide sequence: TGTGCCAGCAGCTTGGAGGGCAGGGGGCACAATGAGCAGTTCTTC. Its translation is CASSLEGRGHNEQFF.

CDR3 residues: CASKRDWNTEAFF. CDR3 nucleotide sequence: TGTGCCAGCAAGAGGGACTGGAACACTGAAGCTTTCTTT. The chain has TRBV6-6 and TRBJ1-1; the D gene is possibly TRBD1 (5 bases). The V end lost 7 bases, the J end lost 1 base, and 10 bases lay between the germline ends. Germline V gene data show CDR1 as MNHNY and CDR2 as SVGAGI (reference sequence). The CDR3 consists of 13 residues.

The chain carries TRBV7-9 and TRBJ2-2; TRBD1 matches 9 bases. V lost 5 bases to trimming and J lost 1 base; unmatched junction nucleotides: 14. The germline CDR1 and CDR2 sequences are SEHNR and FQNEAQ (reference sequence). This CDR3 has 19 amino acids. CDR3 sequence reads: CASSRSLLRTGENTGELFF. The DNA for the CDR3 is TGTGCCAGCAGCCGTAGTCTATTGCGGACAGGGGAGAACACCGGGGAGCTGTTTTTT. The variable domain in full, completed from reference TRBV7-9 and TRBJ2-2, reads DTGVSQNPRHKITKRGQNVTFRCDPISEHNRLYWYRQTLGQGPEFLTYFQNEAQLEKSRLLSDRFSAERPKGSFSTLEIQRTEQGDSAMYLCASSRSLLRTGENTGELFFGEGSRLTVL.

This CDR3 reads CATRFAQYF. CDR3 coding DNA: TGTGCCACCCGGTTTGCCCAGTACTTC. The chain carries TRBV19 and TRBJ2-5, with D uncertain. Trimming left V 10 bases short and J 9 bases short, with 9 bases between. CDR1 is LNHDA and CDR2 is SQIVND in the germline V gene (reference sequence). CDR3 length equals 9 residues.

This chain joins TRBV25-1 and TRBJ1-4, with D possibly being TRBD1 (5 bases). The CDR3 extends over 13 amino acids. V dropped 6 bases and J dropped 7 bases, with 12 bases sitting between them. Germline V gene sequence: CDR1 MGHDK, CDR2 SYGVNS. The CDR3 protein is CASRTVVGEKLFF. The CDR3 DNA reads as TGTGCCAGCAGGACAGTCGTGGGTGAAAAACTGTTTTTT.

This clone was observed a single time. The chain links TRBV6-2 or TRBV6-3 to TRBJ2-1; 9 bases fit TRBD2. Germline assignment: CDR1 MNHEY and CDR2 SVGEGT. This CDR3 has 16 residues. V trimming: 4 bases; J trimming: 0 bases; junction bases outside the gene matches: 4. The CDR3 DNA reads TGTGCCAGCAGTTCCCATAGCGGGAGCTCCTACAATGAGCAGTTCTTC. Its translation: CASSSHSGSSYNEQFF.

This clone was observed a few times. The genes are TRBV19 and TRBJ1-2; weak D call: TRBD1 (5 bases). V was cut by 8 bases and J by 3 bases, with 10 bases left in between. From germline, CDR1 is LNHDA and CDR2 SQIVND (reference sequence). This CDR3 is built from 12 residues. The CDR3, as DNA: TGTGCCAGTTGGGGGAGGGACTATGGCTACACCTTC. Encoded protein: CASWGRDYGYTF.

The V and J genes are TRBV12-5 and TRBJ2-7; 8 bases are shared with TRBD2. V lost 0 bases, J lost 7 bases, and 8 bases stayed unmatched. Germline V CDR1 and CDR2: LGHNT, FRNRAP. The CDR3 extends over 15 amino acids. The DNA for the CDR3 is TGTGCTAGTGGTTTGGTACGCGGGGGGCCTCGGGAGCAGTACTTC. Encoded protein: CASGLVRGGPREQYF.

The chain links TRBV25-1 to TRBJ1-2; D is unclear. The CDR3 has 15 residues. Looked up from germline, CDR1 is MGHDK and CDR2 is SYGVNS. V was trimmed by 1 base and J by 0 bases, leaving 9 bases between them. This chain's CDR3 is CASSEFESANYGYTF. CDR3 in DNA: TGTGCCAGCAGTGAATTCGAAAGCGCTAACTATGGCTACACCTTC.

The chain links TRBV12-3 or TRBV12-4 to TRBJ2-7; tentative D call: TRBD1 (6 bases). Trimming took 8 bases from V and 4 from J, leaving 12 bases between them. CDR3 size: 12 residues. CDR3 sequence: CASAGQFYEQYF. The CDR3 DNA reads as TGTGCCAGCGCCGGACAGTTTTACGAGCAGTACTTC.

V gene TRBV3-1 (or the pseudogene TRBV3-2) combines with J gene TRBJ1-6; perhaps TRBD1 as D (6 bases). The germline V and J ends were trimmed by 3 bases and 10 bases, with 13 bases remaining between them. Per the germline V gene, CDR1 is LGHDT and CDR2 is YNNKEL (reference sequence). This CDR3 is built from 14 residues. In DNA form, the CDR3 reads TGTGCCAGCAGCCATAGGGGGGGCAGATCACCCCTCCACTTT. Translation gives CASSHRGGRSPLHF.